This note documents a single TCR beta chain sequence. The CDR3 has 15 amino acids. Per the germline V gene, CDR1 is MNHEY and CDR2 is SMNVEV (reference sequence). The trim removed 4 bases at V and 0 bases at J, leaving 3 bases unmatched. These data come from a study of T cell responses to AZD1222 COVID-19 vaccine. TCRdb keeps only in-frame clones here, not all; method: immunoSEQ multiplex PCR. Among 100,000 to 140,000 clones listed, 91% were seen once. V is TRBV27 and J is TRBJ1-3; 7 positions match TRBD1. The TCR was taken from an adult in good health. The sample consisted of peripheral blood, taken on day 0 of AZD1222 vaccination. The CDR3 nucleotides are TGTGCCAGCAGTTATACAGGGGACTCTGGAAACACCATATATTTT. It translates to CASSYTGDSGNTIYF.